This T cell receptor beta chain is from a study of response to subunit inactivated influenza vaccine. This clonotype was observed a handful of times. Its cognate antigen is unknown. Study conclusions and caveats: Authors suggested seasonal influenza vaccinations each recruit few new T cells.

The CDR3 length is 14 residues. With V trimmed by 7 bases and J by 2 bases, 9 bases remained unmatched. Germline values: CDR1 DFQATT, CDR2 SNEGSKA (reference sequence). TCRdb passed the RT-PCR reads through MiXCR, listing each CDR3 protein once. The sample lists about 780,000 distinct CDR3 sequences, approximately 17% occurring once. This sequence joins TRBV20-1 and TRBJ2-3; 7 bases are shared with TRBD1. The sequence was obtained from a man aged 50 or older who received an inactivated influenza vaccine. Material: PBMCs from blood, obtained roughly 5 days after vaccination. The CDR3, as DNA: TGCAGTGTCCCAAAACAGGGGTTCACAGATACGCAGTATTTT. Translating gives CSVPKQGFTDTQYF.